This TCR beta chain originates from a study of blood T cells in healthy people across ages. CDR3 length: 20 amino acids. The V gene's germline CDR1 is SGHTA and CDR2 FQGNSA. Trimming stripped 3 bases from V and 0 bases from J, with 24 bases between. For the second PCR, which ran for about 6 to 11 cycles, a sample-barcoded 5' primer and a J-beta primer mix were used. From the 5' RACE reads, TCRdb called clonotypes with MiXCR, one entry per CDR3 protein. The sample includes approximately 580,000 distinct CDR3 sequences, around 24% of them seen just once. The same sample was also studied in work on T cells of mothers and their children.

This sequence joins TRBV7-2 and TRBJ2-4; D possibly corresponds to TRBD2 (5 bases). Sequenced sample: blood. The receptor was isolated from a boy younger than 18 in good health. In DNA form, the CDR3 reads TGTGCCAGCAGCTTTCTAGGGCGTACTGGGTCTAGCAGAGCCAAAAACATTCAGTACTTC. This codes for CASSFLGRTGSSRAKNIQYF.